This TCR beta chain comes out of a study of OX40 agonist ivuxolimab in advanced cancers. The wider study: Ivuxolimab is a fully human IgG2 antibody that activates OX40 (CD134).

Measured with immunoSEQ multiplex PCR; TCRdb has only the in-frame clones, and not every one. The sample contains under 20,000 clones, about 86% of which appear only once. The length of the CDR3 is 16 residues. Germline V CDR1 and CDR2: SGHRS, YFSETQ. Trimming cost V 3 bases and J 0 bases; bases outside gene matches: 8. Sequencing was performed on CD4+ or CD8+ T cells sorted from blood, taken in a trial of the OX40 agonist ivuxolimab. The gene calls are TRBV5-1 and TRBJ1-2; 7 nucleotides align to TRBD1. The origin of this receptor is an adult with an advanced solid tumor such as melanoma, head and neck, liver or kidney cancer. DNA of the CDR3: TGCGCCAGCAGCTCCGGGACAGCAACCCCTAACTATGGCTACACCTTC. Translating gives CASSSGTATPNYGYTF.